This T cell receptor beta chain comes out of a study of blood T cell repertoires in COVID-19. Study context: Sites across the United States, Italy and Spain contributed samples from acute and convalescent COVID-19. PBMCs, B-cell-depleted T cells, or T cells provided the cDNA or gDNA that made up the material.

Per the authors' pipeline: Reference gene primer amplification in the assay estimated nucleated cell counts. Produced via immunoSEQ multiplex PCR; TCRdb's table is partial and in-frame only. V, J and clone size are taken as reported in that table, and D and trimming were inferred from the DNA itself. Of just over 35,000 clones listed, 70% to 90% are singletons. This clone was counted once. V was pared by 3 bases and J by 3 bases, with 5 bases between. The CDR3 covers 12 residues. The V gene's germline CDR1 is MNHEY and CDR2 SMNVEV (reference sequence). The chain couples TRBV27 to TRBJ2-5; D is uncertain. Sequencing was done on a sample of peripheral blood. This TCR came from a human donor in a cohort sampled during active COVID-19. The CDR3 reads CASSLAEETQYF. CDR3 DNA sequence: TGTGCCAGCAGTTTGGCGGAAGAGACCCAGTACTTC.